The entry below describes one TCR beta chain. V shed 1 base, J shed 4 bases, and the junction held 14 bases outside the gene matches. This CDR3 spans 18 amino acids. Germline assignment: CDR1 SGHTA and CDR2 FQGNSA. This sample was included in a study of long-term antiretroviral therapy in people with HIV. They ran version v3.0 of the immunoSEQ assay at survey level. Sequenced by immunoSEQ multiplex PCR; TCRdb stores in-frame clones only, minus some. This table holds 30,000 to 40,000 clones, 70% to 90% found once. The specimen comprised unsorted PBMCs, sampled 2.2 years after starting antiretroviral therapy. The sequence derives from a man aged 18 to 29 with HIV. The chain uses TRBV7-2 and TRBJ2-7; 9 bases line up with TRBD1. DNA for the CDR3: TGTGCCAGCAGCTTAGTGTCACGCACAGGGGGCGGCCAGTACGAGCAGTACTTC. This sequence encodes CASSLVSRTGGGQYEQYF.